This T cell receptor beta chain emerged from a study of human T cells and chemical hapten exposure. Study summary: DPC at 2% was the sensitizing agent, placed on around 2 cm by around 2 cm of upper inner arm skin.

Sample time point: patch test 1, 2 weeks after DPC sensitization. Treatment noted: therapeutic diphenylcyclopropenone sensitization with weekly scalp DPC. From germline, CDR1 is DFQATT and CDR2 SNEGSKA (reference sequence). CDR3 length: 15 residues. V lost 2 bases and J 6 bases, leaving 16 bases between the germline ends. This clonotype appeared many times. TCRdb re-called the RACE reads with MiXCR, one entry per CDR3 protein. The table lists 300,000 to 450,000 distinct CDR3 sequences, about 4.8% of them singletons. This chain links TRBV20-1 with TRBJ1-4; D remains unclear. This material consisted of whole blood, taken in connection with sensitization to the hapten diphenylcyclopropenone (DPC). The TCR comes from a woman aged 45-60 years with alopecia areata. Some clones in this sample may be carry-over from other donors' samples. The CDR3 here is CSARPHGRLDEKLFF. In DNA form, the CDR3 reads TGCAGTGCTAGACCTCACGGCCGGTTGGATGAAAAACTGTTTTTT.